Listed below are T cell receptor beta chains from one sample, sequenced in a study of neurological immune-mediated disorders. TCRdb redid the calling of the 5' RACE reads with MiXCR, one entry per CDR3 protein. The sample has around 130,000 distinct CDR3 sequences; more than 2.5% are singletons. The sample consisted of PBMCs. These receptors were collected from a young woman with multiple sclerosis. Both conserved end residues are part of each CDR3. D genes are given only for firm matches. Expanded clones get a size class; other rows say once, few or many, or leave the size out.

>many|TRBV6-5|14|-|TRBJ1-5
CATRPGLYNQPQHF
TGTGCCACACGCCCGGGCCTATACAATCAGCCCCAGCATTTT
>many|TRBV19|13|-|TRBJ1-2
CASRPVIRDGYTF
TGTGCCAGTCGGCCGGTTATCAGGGATGGCTACACCTTC
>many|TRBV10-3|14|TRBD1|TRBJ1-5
CAILWTGANQPQHF
TGTGCCATCCTGTGGACAGGGGCTAATCAGCCCCAGCATTTT
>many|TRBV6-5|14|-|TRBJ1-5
CASRLQGGNQPQHF
TGTGCCAGCAGATTACAGGGTGGTAATCAGCCCCAGCATTTT
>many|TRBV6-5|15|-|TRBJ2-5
CASSSHPDRKETQYF
TGTGCCAGCAGTTCTCACCCTGACAGGAAAGAGACCCAGTACTTC
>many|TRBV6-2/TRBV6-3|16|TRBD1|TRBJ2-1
CASSYSTGGGRNEQFF
TGTGCCAGCAGTTACTCCACAGGGGGTGGTCGAAATGAGCAGTTCTTC
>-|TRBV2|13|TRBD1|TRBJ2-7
CASSRDRGFEQYF
TGTGCCAGCAGCCGGGACAGGGGGTTTGAGCAGTACTTC
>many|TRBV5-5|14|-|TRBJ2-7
CASSPDGLRTRQYF
TGTGCCAGCAGCCCGGACGGACTAAGGACACGGCAGTACTTC
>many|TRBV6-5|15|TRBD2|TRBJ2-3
CASSRLAGWSDTQYF
TGTGCCAGCAGCCGCTTAGCGGGGTGGTCAGATACGCAGTATTTT
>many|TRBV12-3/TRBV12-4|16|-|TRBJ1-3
CASNRVPESSGNTIYF
TGTGCCAGCAATAGGGTCCCAGAGTCCTCTGGAAACACCATATATTTT
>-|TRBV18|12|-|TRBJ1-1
CASSPSDTEAFF
TGTGCCAGCTCACCATCGGACACTGAAGCTTTCTTT
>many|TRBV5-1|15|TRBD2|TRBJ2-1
CASSLSLAEFNEQFF
TGCGCCAGCAGCTTGAGCCTAGCGGAGTTTAATGAGCAGTTCTTC
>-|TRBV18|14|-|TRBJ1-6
CASSRGPGGSPLHF
TGTGCCAGCTCCCGAGGGCCCGGTGGTTCACCCCTCCACTTT
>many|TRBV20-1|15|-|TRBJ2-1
CSASPLGGVRVEQFF
TGCAGTGCTAGTCCACTCGGCGGGGTTCGGGTTGAGCAGTTCTTC
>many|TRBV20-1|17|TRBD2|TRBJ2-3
CSVTGTSAYGGTDTQYF
TGCAGTGTAACCGGGACTAGCGCTTATGGGGGCACAGATACGCAGTATTTT
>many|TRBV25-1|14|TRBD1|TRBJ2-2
CASTAGGGTGELFF
TGTGCCAGCACCGCAGGGGGTGGCACCGGGGAGCTGTTTTTT
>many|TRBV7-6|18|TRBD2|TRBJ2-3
CASSLLAGGISSTDTQYF
TGTGCCAGCAGCCTACTAGCGGGAGGTATCTCTAGCACAGATACGCAGTATTTT
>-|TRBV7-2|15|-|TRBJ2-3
CASSVRDGSTDTQYF
TGTGCCAGCAGCGTCAGGGATGGGAGCACAGATACGCAGTATTTT
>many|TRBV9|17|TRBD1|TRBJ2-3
CASSVEGQGQFTDTQYF
TGTGCCAGCAGCGTAGAGGGACAGGGGCAATTCACAGATACGCAGTATTTT